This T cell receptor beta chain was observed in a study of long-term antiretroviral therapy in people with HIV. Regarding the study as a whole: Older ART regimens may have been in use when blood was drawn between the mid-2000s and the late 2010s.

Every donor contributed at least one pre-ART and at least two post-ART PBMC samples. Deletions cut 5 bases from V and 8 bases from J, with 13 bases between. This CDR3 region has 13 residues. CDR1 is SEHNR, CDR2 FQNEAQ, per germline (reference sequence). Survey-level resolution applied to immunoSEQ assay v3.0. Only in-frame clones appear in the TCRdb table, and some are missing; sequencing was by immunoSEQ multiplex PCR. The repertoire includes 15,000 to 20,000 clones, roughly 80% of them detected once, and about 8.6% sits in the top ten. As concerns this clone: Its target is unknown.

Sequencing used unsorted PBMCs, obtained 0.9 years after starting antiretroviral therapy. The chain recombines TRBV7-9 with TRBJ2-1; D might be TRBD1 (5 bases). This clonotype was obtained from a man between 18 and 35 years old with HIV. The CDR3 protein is CASSAQGIYEQFF. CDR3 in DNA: TGTGCCAGCAGCGCCCAGGGAATCTATGAGCAGTTCTTC.